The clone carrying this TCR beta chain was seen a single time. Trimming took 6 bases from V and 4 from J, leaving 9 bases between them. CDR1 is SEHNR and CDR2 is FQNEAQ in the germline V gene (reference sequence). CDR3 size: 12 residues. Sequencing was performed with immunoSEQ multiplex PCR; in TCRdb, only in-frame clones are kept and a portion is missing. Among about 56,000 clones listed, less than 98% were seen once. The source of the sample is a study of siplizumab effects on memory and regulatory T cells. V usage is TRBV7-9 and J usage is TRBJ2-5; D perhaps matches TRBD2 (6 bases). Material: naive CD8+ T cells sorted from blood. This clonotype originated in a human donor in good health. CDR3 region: CASRRGGETQYF. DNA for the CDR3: TGTGCCAGCAGGCGGGGTGGAGAGACCCAGTACTTC.